The 11 T cell receptor beta chains below come from one sample, sequenced in a study of CD8 T cells in ankylosing spondylitis. TCRdb ran MiXCR on the 5' RACE reads and lists one entry per CDR3 protein. Here the sample spans 150,000 to 200,000 distinct CDR3 sequences, around a third being singletons. The source material was synovial fluid, either unsorted or a sorted T cell fraction (not recorded which). Receptor source: a male donor with ankylosing spondylitis.

The chain employs TRBV5-4 and TRBJ2-3; 14 bases are shared with TRBD2. Germline CDR1 SGHNT, CDR2 YYREEE (reference sequence). Trimming cost V 3 bases and J 6 bases; bases outside gene matches: 15. CDR3 length equals 19 residues. The CDR3 protein is CASSSGTSGRRPLTDTQYF. CDR3 bases: TGTGCCAGCAGCTCCGGGACTAGCGGGAGAAGGCCGTTGACCGATACGCAGTATTTT.

This chain links TRBV20-1 with TRBJ1-2, with 7 positions matching TRBD1. Germline CDR1 reads DFQATT; CDR2 reads SNEGSKA (reference sequence). This CDR3 region has 15 residues. V gave up 5 bases and J gave up 2 bases; unmatched junction bases: 11. CDR3 loop: CSAGPQDRMNYGYTF. The CDR3 nucleotides are TGCAGTGCTGGTCCCCAGGACAGGATGAACTATGGCTACACCTTC.

Only a few counts were recorded for this clonotype. The chain is built from TRBV20-1 and TRBJ2-2; no clear D. This CDR3 contains 14 residues. Germline V gives CDR1 DFQATT, CDR2 SNEGSKA (reference sequence). Trimming took 3 bases from V and 2 from J, leaving 10 bases between them. This CDR3 is CSASEVVNTGELFF. The CDR3 coding sequence is TGCAGTGCTAGCGAGGTGGTCAACACCGGGGAGCTGTTTTTT.

This clonotype occurred a few times. This chain joins TRBV27 and TRBJ1-1; D not certain. CDR1 MNHEY and CDR2 SMNVEV come from the germline V gene (reference sequence). Trimming removed 6 bases at V and 4 bases at J, with 21 bases between. The CDR3 contains 16 residues. The CDR3 loop reads CASRFTGPRGPTEAFF. The CDR3 nucleotides are TGTGCCAGCAGATTTACCGGGCCTCGGGGTCCCACTGAAGCTTTCTTT.

This clonotype has just a few counts. The chain is built from TRBV7-6 and TRBJ2-7, with TRBD2 matching 13 bases. Per germline, CDR1 SGHVS and CDR2 FNYEAQ. V was pared by 5 bases and J by 6 bases, with 4 bases of the junction left unmatched. The CDR3 is 14 amino acids. CDR3 sequence: CASSQRTSGSEQYF. As DNA, the CDR3 is TGTGCCAGCAGCCAAAGGACTAGCGGGAGCGAGCAGTACTTC. The whole variable domain, remainder taken from reference TRBV7-6 and TRBJ2-7, is GAGVSQSPRYKVTKRGQDVALRCDPISGHVSLYWYRQALGQGPEFLTYFNYEAQQDKSGLPNDRFSAERPEGSISTLTIQRTEQRDSAMYRCASSQRTSGSEQYFGPGTRLTVT.

This clonotype was seen only a few times. The chain combines TRBV6-5 with TRBJ1-2; TRBD1 might be the D (6 bases). This CDR3 comprises 15 residues. Trimming cost V 0 bases and J 3 bases, with 11 bases left between them. The germline V gene has CDR1 MNHEY and CDR2 SVGAGI. CDR3 in DNA: TGTGCCAGCAGTTACTCACCGACAGGCTACTATGGCTACACCTTC. Translation gives CASSYSPTGYYGYTF.

This clonotype has only one observation. The genes are TRBV7-9 and TRBJ1-4; D possibly corresponds to TRBD1 (5 bases). Trimming took off 1 base at V and 8 bases at J, with 14 bases between the two ends. The CDR3 is 15 residues long. Germline V gene sequence: CDR1 SEHNR, CDR2 FQNEAQ (reference sequence). Here the CDR3 reads CASSLGLRAGEKLFF. As DNA, the CDR3 is TGTGCCAGCAGCTTAGGTCTCAGGGCCGGGGAAAAACTGTTTTTT.

This clonotype was counted ten times or more. The chain joins TRBV6-2 or TRBV6-3 to TRBJ2-1; 15 nucleotides match TRBD2. The CDR3 contains 17 residues. V lost 2 bases and J lost 9; bases outside the gene matches: 8. Germline values: CDR1 MNHEY, CDR2 SVGEGT. The chain's CDR3 is CASSYAQPGLAGGEQFF. The CDR3, as DNA: TGTGCCAGCAGTTACGCCCAACCGGGACTAGCGGGAGGTGAGCAGTTCTTC.

This clonotype was picked up a small number of times. The V call is TRBV5-1, the J call TRBJ2-7; possibly TRBD2 for D (6 bases). The CDR3 is made up of 15 amino acids. Looked up from germline, CDR1 is SGHRS and CDR2 is YFSETQ. Trimming removed 7 bases from V and 3 bases from J, with 20 bases in between. In nucleotides, the CDR3 is TGCGCCAGCGGGGATCGTAGCGGATCGGTCTACGAGCAGTACTTC. This gives the protein CASGDRSGSVYEQYF.

The chain joins TRBV12-3 or TRBV12-4 to TRBJ2-1; 9 nucleotides match TRBD2. V shed 3 bases, J shed 4 bases, and the junction held 7 bases outside the gene matches. The CDR3 is 16 residues long. CDR3 in DNA: TGTGCCAGCAGTTTTCGTAGACTAGCGGAATACAATGAGCAGTTCTTC. Its protein product is CASSFRRLAEYNEQFF.

The gene calls are TRBV2 and TRBJ1-1, with 9 bases that match TRBD1. Germline loops: CDR1 SNHLY, CDR2 FYNNEI. This CDR3 is built from 12 residues. The V segment lost 4 bases and the J segment 8 bases; nucleotides outside the gene matches: 2. The CDR3 spells CASSGQGGEAFF. CDR3 nucleotides: TGTGCCAGCAGTGGACAGGGGGGAGAAGCTTTCTTT.